One sample yielded the 29 T cell receptor beta chains listed below, sequenced in a study of blood T cell repertoires in COVID-19. The table came from immunoSEQ multiplex PCR; TCRdb's copy has only in-frame clones and leaves some out. Here the sample spans over 250,000 clones, over 65% being singletons. The sample taken for sequencing was peripheral blood. These TCRs come from a woman older than 75 with acute or convalescent COVID-19.

This clone was counted a few times. The chain combines TRBV5-1 with TRBJ2-3; a possible D gene is TRBD2 (5 bases). This CDR3 is built from 16 residues. Trimming cost V 4 bases and J 0 bases, with 15 bases left between them. Germline V gene lookup returns CDR1 SGHRS and CDR2 YFSETQ. The CDR3 sequence is CASSPYNGGSTDTQYF. The CDR3 DNA follows: TGCGCCAGCAGCCCTTATAATGGCGGGAGCACAGATACGCAGTATTTT.

V usage is TRBV3-1 (or the pseudogene TRBV3-2) and J usage is TRBJ2-5; TRBD1 is a possible D gene (6 bases). Germline loops: CDR1 LGHDT, CDR2 YNNKEL (reference sequence). The CDR3 has 17 amino acids. V lost 1 base and J lost 6, with 21 bases in between. Written as DNA, the CDR3 is TGTGCCAGCAGCCAAGGGGTCGAAGAGACAGGCCCAAAGACCCAGTACTTC. Its protein product is CASSQGVEETGPKTQYF.

V usage is TRBV10-3 and J usage is TRBJ1-5; D is possibly TRBD1 (5 bases). Germline V CDR1 and CDR2: ENHRY, SYGVKD. CDR3 length: 14 residues. V was pared by 4 bases and J by 2 bases, with 9 bases between. CDR3 in amino acids: CAISGDWRNQPQHF. The CDR3, as DNA: TGTGCCATCAGTGGGGACTGGCGCAATCAGCCCCAGCATTTT.

The chain carries TRBV30 and TRBJ1-6; D is possibly TRBD1 (6 bases). V lost 4 bases and J lost 10, with 14 bases in between. The germline gives CDR1 GTSNPN, CDR2 SVGIG (reference sequence). CDR3 length equals 13 residues. The CDR3 sequence is CAWNRDLISPLHF. The CDR3, as DNA: TGTGCCTGGAACAGGGATCTAATCTCACCCCTCCACTTT.

This clone was detected a few times. In DNA, the CDR3 is TGTGCCAGCAGCTCCGGGACAGTTTTTTCACCCCTCCACTTT. As protein: CASSSGTVFSPLHF. This chain links TRBV6-2 or TRBV6-3 with TRBJ1-6, with TRBD1 matching 7 bases. This CDR3 contains 14 residues. V shed 6 bases and J 9 bases; nucleotides not matched to a gene: 8. Germline-derived CDR1 and CDR2 are MNHEY and SVGEGT.

CDR3 sequence (DNA): TGTGCCAGCAGCATGACAGGTTCCCCTAGGAACACTGAAGCTTTCTTT. Protein product: CASSMTGSPRNTEAFF. The rearrangement uses TRBV21-1 and TRBJ1-1; the table's D call, TRBD1, has no DNA check behind it. TRBV21-1 is deemed a pseudogene. CDR3 length: 16 residues.

This chain uses TRBV19 with TRBJ2-1; weak D call: TRBD2 (6 bases). Germline assignment: CDR1 LNHDA and CDR2 SQIVND (reference sequence). V lost 4 bases, J lost 12 bases, and 13 bases lay in between. This CDR3 is built from 12 residues. CDR3 sequence: CASSTRGGGQFF. The CDR3 DNA follows: TGTGCCAGTAGTACAAGGGGAGGCGGGCAGTTCTTC.

The chain links TRBV6-1 to TRBJ1-1, with D perhaps TRBD1 (5 bases). The CDR3 is 16 residues long. Trimming pared 1 base from V and 1 base from J, leaving 13 bases between. The V gene's germline CDR1 is MNHNS and CDR2 SASEGT. CDR3 region: CASSEGLGQGNTEAFF. The CDR3 DNA follows: TGTGCCAGCAGTGAAGGACTGGGGCAGGGGAACACTGAAGCTTTCTTT.

This clone showed up just a few times. The chain employs TRBV12-3 or TRBV12-4 and TRBJ2-7, with TRBD2 as a possible D gene (5 bases). The CDR3 length is 11 residues. The germline V and J ends were trimmed by 3 bases and 7 bases, with 7 bases remaining between them. The CDR3 sequence: CASSFREEQYF. In DNA form, the CDR3 reads TGTGCCAGCAGTTTTAGGGAGGAGCAGTACTTC.

This clone was counted between two and nine times. The rearrangement uses TRBV7-9 and TRBJ1-4; D possibly corresponds to TRBD1 (6 bases). CDR1 is SEHNR and CDR2 is FQNEAQ in the germline V gene (reference sequence). Trimming removed 4 bases from V and 5 bases from J, with 17 bases in between. This CDR3 has 16 residues. CDR3 in DNA: TGTGCCAGCAGCTACACACAGGGAGTTGCCAATGAAAAACTGTTTTTT. It specifies CASSYTQGVANEKLFF.

The chain is built from TRBV19 and TRBJ1-5, with 7 bases fitting TRBD1. J was trimmed by 1 base and V by 5 bases; bases with no gene match: 5. The CDR3 runs 15 residues. Germline values: CDR1 LNHDA, CDR2 SQIVND (reference sequence). The DNA of the CDR3 is TGTGCCAGTAGTGACAGGGCGCGAAGCAATCAGCCCCAGCATTTT. Translation: CASSDRARSNQPQHF. Complete variable domain (other parts from reference TRBV19 and TRBJ1-5): DGGITQSPKYLFRKEGQNVTLSCEQNLNHDAMYWYRQDPGQGLRLIYYSQIVNDFQKGDIAEGYSVSREKKESFPLTVTSAQKNPTAFYLCASSDRARSNQPQHFGDGTRLSIL.

The rearrangement links TRBV10-3 to TRBJ2-7; maybe TRBD2 (6 bases). Germline V gene sequence: CDR1 ENHRY, CDR2 SYGVKD. CDR3 length: 16 amino acids. The V end was cut by 3 bases, the J end by 1 base, with 16 bases between. The DNA for the CDR3 is TGTGCCATCAGTGAAGAGCGGGTTGTGCCATCCTACGAGCAGTACTTC. Residues: CAISEERVVPSYEQYF.

This rearrangement joins TRBV9 to TRBJ2-3; tentative D call: TRBD2 (6 bases). The V gene lost 1 base and the J gene lost 1 base, with 10 bases spanning the gap. This CDR3 is built from 15 residues. Germline V CDR1 and CDR2: SGDLS, YYNGEE. The CDR3 sequence is CASSVSGGGTDTQYF. DNA for the CDR3: TGTGCCAGCAGCGTAAGCGGAGGGGGCACAGATACGCAGTATTTT.

This chain links TRBV5-1 with TRBJ2-2, with 11 nucleotides matching TRBD1. Germline CDR1 SGHRS, CDR2 YFSETQ. Germline trimming cut 4 bases from V and 3 bases from J; bases unmatched to any gene: 2. This CDR3 has 15 amino acids. CDR3 nucleotide sequence: TGCGCCAGCAGCAGGGACAGGGGGTACACCGGGGAGCTGTTTTTT. Encoded protein: CASSRDRGYTGELFF.

The J gene is TRBJ1-3, the V gene TRBV9, with 7 bases lining up with TRBD1. The germline V gene has CDR1 SGDLS and CDR2 YYNGEE. The CDR3 totals 15 residues. V dropped 3 bases and J dropped 2; count of bases not matched to a gene: 5. The CDR3 region is CASSAQGGTGNTIYF. The CDR3 bases are TGTGCCAGCAGCGCTCAGGGGGGCACTGGAAACACCATATATTTT.

The rearrangement joins TRBV6-5 to TRBJ2-1; the match to TRBD2 covers 8 bases. The CDR3 spans 14 residues. V was pared by 10 bases and J by 1 base, with 6 bases of the junction left unmatched. Germline assignment: CDR1 MNHEY and CDR2 SVGAGI. CDR3 coding DNA: TGTGCCACCACCACTAGCGGTTCCTACAATGAGCAGTTCTTC. Amino acids: CATTTSGSYNEQFF.

The gene calls are TRBV7-2 and TRBJ1-6; D call uncertain. CDR1 and CDR2 from the germline V gene are SGHTA and FQGNSA. The CDR3 consists of 16 residues. V was clipped by 0 bases and J by 9 bases, with 15 bases between them. CDR3 protein: CASSLAYILVGSPLHF. The CDR3 region has the DNA TGTGCCAGCAGCTTAGCGTACATTCTCGTTGGTTCACCCCTCCACTTT.

The rearrangement links TRBV7-3 to TRBJ2-1, with 11 nucleotides matching TRBD2. Germline V gives CDR1 SGHTA, CDR2 FQGTGA. The CDR3 has 16 residues. V was pared by 4 bases and J by 2 bases, with 4 bases of the junction left unmatched. Here the CDR3 reads CASSSPGLAAYNEQFF. The CDR3 nucleotides are TGTGCCAGCAGCTCCCCGGGACTAGCGGCCTACAATGAGCAGTTCTTC.

This sequence joins TRBV7-8 and TRBJ2-3; 10 bases line up with TRBD2. The V gene end was trimmed by 5 bases and the J gene end by 2 bases; junction bases not matched to a gene: 16. The CDR3 runs 19 residues. Germline CDR1 is SGHVS and CDR2 is FQNEAQ. CDR3 bases: TGTGCCAGCAGCCTGAGGACAGTCCTACTAGCGGGGCTCACAGATACGCAGTATTTT. It encodes CASSLRTVLLAGLTDTQYF.

This clone was recorded once. The J gene is TRBJ2-1, the V gene TRBV24-1; possible D gene TRBD2, 5 bases. The V gene lost 4 bases and the J gene lost 5 bases, with 11 bases spanning the gap. Germline CDR1 reads KGHDR; CDR2 reads SFDVKD. The CDR3 totals 14 residues. Here the CDR3 DNA reads TGTGCCACCAGTGACCCTCGAGGGAACAATGAGCAGTTCTTC. It translates to CATSDPRGNNEQFF.

V usage is TRBV3-1 (or the pseudogene TRBV3-2) and J usage is TRBJ1-5, with 7 bases aligning to TRBD1. J lost 7 bases, V lost 1 base, and 4 bases had no gene match. Germline lookup yields CDR1 LGHDT and CDR2 YNNKEL (reference sequence). The CDR3 is 14 residues long. DNA for the CDR3: TGTGCCAGCAGCCAAGTCAGGGGGGACCAGCCCCAGCATTTT. This encodes CASSQVRGDQPQHF.

The genes are TRBV29-1 and TRBJ2-7; 10 nucleotides match TRBD1. Germline V gene data show CDR1 as SQVTM and CDR2 as ANQGSEA. The CDR3 is 13 residues long. The V segment lost 5 bases and the J segment 6 bases; nucleotides outside the gene matches: 7. CDR3 protein: CSVRTGGLREQYF. The CDR3 DNA reads as TGCAGCGTTCGGACAGGGGGGTTGCGCGAGCAGTACTTC.

This clone was seen only a few times. This chain links TRBV11-2 with TRBJ1-3; 9 bases match TRBD1. Germline assignment: CDR1 SGHAT and CDR2 FQNNGV. With V trimmed by 5 bases and J by 4 bases, 6 bases remained unmatched. This CDR3 has 15 residues. The CDR3, as DNA: TGTGCCAGCAGCCCTCACAGGGGGCAGGGAAACACCATATATTTT. This sequence encodes CASSPHRGQGNTIYF.

J is TRBJ1-2 and V is TRBV19; TRBD1 matches 7 bases. Germline CDR1 LNHDA, CDR2 SQIVND (reference sequence). The CDR3 runs 12 residues. V shed 5 bases and J 8 bases; nucleotides not matched to a gene: 5. CDR3: CASSAVQGGYTF. CDR3 sequence (DNA): TGTGCCAGTAGTGCCGTACAGGGGGGCTACACCTTC. The entire variable domain, with the rest obtained from reference TRBV19 and TRBJ1-2, is as follows: DGGITQSPKYLFRKEGQNVTLSCEQNLNHDAMYWYRQDPGQGLRLIYYSQIVNDFQKGDIAEGYSVSREKKESFPLTVTSAQKNPTAFYLCASSAVQGGYTFGSGTRLTVV.

The V gene is TRBV5-1, the J gene TRBJ1-6; 9 bases align to TRBD1. V shed 1 base and J 10 bases; nucleotides not matched to a gene: 6. The CDR3 has 15 residues. The germline CDR1 and CDR2 sequences are SGHRS and YFSETQ. The chain's CDR3 is CASSLSGQGRSPLHF. Here the CDR3 DNA reads TGCGCCAGCAGCTTGTCTGGACAGGGGAGATCACCCCTCCACTTT.

This chain links TRBV5-1 with TRBJ2-1; 12 bases map to TRBD2. After removal of 4 bases from V and 4 bases from J, the junction contained 6 bases not matched to a gene. The length of the CDR3 is 16 residues. Germline V lookup: CDR1 SGHRS, CDR2 YFSETQ. CDR3 nucleotide sequence: TGCGCCAGCAGCCGGACTAGCGGGATGGGGTACAATGAGCAGTTCTTC. This encodes CASSRTSGMGYNEQFF.

The gene calls are TRBV6-5 and TRBJ2-1; 12 bases align to TRBD2. This CDR3 region has 16 residues. Looked up from germline, CDR1 is MNHEY and CDR2 is SVGAGI. V trimming: 4 bases; J trimming: 7 bases; junction bases outside the gene matches: 8. Here the CDR3 reads CASSSTTSGRLNEQFF. In DNA form, the CDR3 reads TGTGCCAGCAGTTCAACTACTAGCGGGAGGTTGAATGAGCAGTTCTTC.

The chain carries TRBV5-6 and TRBJ1-1; 9 nucleotides match TRBD1. The CDR3 has 15 amino acids. Germline V CDR1 and CDR2: SGHDT, YYEEEE. The junction had 4 bases not matched to a gene; V was cut back by 0 bases and J by 4 bases. DNA of the CDR3: TGTGCCAGCAGCTTGGGGCCGACAGGGGGCACTGAAGCTTTCTTT. Its protein product is CASSLGPTGGTEAFF. Complete variable domain (other parts from reference TRBV5-6 and TRBJ1-1): DAGVTQSPTHLIKTRGQQVTLRCSPKSGHDTVSWYQQALGQGPQFIFQYYEEEERQRGNFPDRFSGHQFPNYSSELNVNALLLGDSALYLCASSLGPTGGTEAFFGQGTRLTVV.

This clone has just one count. The chain uses TRBV12-3 or TRBV12-4 and TRBJ1-2, with 7 nucleotides matching TRBD1. This CDR3 is 13 amino acids long. With 5 bases clipped from V and 7 bases from J, the junction kept 7 bases outside the gene matches. The CDR3 loop is CASSRDRKFGYTF. CDR3 sequence (DNA): TGTGCCAGCAGTCGGGACAGAAAATTTGGCTACACCTTC.